This T cell receptor beta chain comes out of a study of OX40 agonist ivuxolimab in advanced cancers. Data came from immunoSEQ multiplex PCR; TCRdb stores just in-frame clones and leaves some out. The top ten clones hold under 0.75% of a sample with about 77,000 clones, 65% to 90% of them seen once. CDR3 length: 16 residues. Trimming pared 3 bases from V and 9 bases from J, leaving 18 bases between. The V gene's germline CDR1 is SNHLY and CDR2 FYNNEI. Note on this clone: Its target is unknown.

Findings and caveats of the study: The study found among the lowest clonal expansion in partial responders at 0.1-3.0 mg/kg.

The genes are TRBV2 and TRBJ1-6; D is unresolved. This TCR was sampled from an adult with an advanced solid tumor such as melanoma, head and neck, liver or kidney cancer. The sample was CD4+ or CD8+ T cells sorted from blood, taken in a trial of the OX40 agonist ivuxolimab. In DNA form, the CDR3 reads TGTGCCAGCAGTGACCAGAGCGGAGGGAGCGGTTCACCCCTCCACTTT. This encodes CASSDQSGGSGSPLHF.